This is a list of T cell receptor beta chains from one sample in a study of T cell responses to AZD1222 COVID-19 vaccine. Sequencing was performed with immunoSEQ multiplex PCR; in TCRdb, only in-frame clones are kept and a portion is missing. The sample lists 150,000 to 200,000 clones; around 93% were seen once. The material sequenced was peripheral blood, taken on day 0 of AZD1222 vaccination. These TCRs come from an adult in good health. CDR3s include the opening cysteine and the closing phenylalanine or tryptophan. D genes are given only for firm matches. Clone size is given for some rows only: seen once, a few or many times, or a class if the clone is expanded.

D | size | J | V | DNA | CDR3
- | - | TRBJ1-5 | TRBV5-4 | TGTGCCAGCAGCTTGAGGACAGTGTATAGCAATCAGCCCCAGCATTTT | CASSLRTVYSNQPQHF
TRBD1 | - | TRBJ2-6 | TRBV19 | TGTGCCAGTATAGGGGGACAGATGGGGGCCAACGTCCTGACTTTC | CASIGGQMGANVLTF
- | - | TRBJ1-4 | TRBV7-9 | TGTGCCAGTCGACACTCCGGACACGTTGCAACTAATGAAAAACTGTTTTTT | CASRHSGHVATNEKLFF
- | - | TRBJ1-5 | TRBV4-2 | TGTGCCAGCAGCCAATGGAGGGTATCCAGCAATCAGCCCCAGCATTTT | CASSQWRVSSNQPQHF
- | - | TRBJ1-2 | TRBV3-1/TRBV3-2 | TGTGCCAGCAGCCAAGAGCTTTTCTATGGCTACACCTTC | CASSQELFYGYTF
- | - | TRBJ2-2 | TRBV5-1 | TGCGCCAGCAGCTTGGGATCTACTGGCACCGGGGAGCTGTTTTTT | CASSLGSTGTGELFF
- | - | TRBJ2-1 | TRBV3-1/TRBV3-2 | TGTGCCAGCAGCCCCCCCCTGGCGATTGAGCAGTTCTTC | CASSPPLAIEQFF
TRBD1 | - | TRBJ1-1 | TRBV28 | TGTGCCAGCAGTCTAGGGGGCAGGGGGCTCCCTGAAGCTTTCTTT | CASSLGGRGLPEAFF
TRBD1 | once | TRBJ1-2 | TRBV18 | TGTGCCAGCTCACCACTACCGGGACAGGGCTATGGCTACACCTTC | CASSPLPGQGYGYTF
- | - | TRBJ1-1 | TRBV6-2/TRBV6-3 | TGTGCCAGCAGTTCCATCGATAACACTGAAGCTTTCTTT | CASSSIDNTEAFF
TRBD2 | few | TRBJ2-1 | TRBV11-3 | TGTGCCAGCAGCCTAGCGGGAGATAACTACAATGAGCAGTTCTTC | CASSLAGDNYNEQFF
- | - | TRBJ2-1 | TRBV2 | TGTGCCAGCAGCCTTACAGGGCTGGGGATCAATGAGCAGTTCTTC | CASSLTGLGINEQFF
- | once | TRBJ2-7 | TRBV2 | TGTGCCAGCAGTGTAAGTCCCGTCGTGGAGCAGTACTTC | CASSVSPVVEQYF
- | - | TRBJ2-3 | TRBV6-4 | TGTGCCAGCAGTGCGGGACTCTCCCCAGATACGCAGTATTTT | CASSAGLSPDTQYF
- | - | TRBJ2-5 | TRBV11-2 | TGTGCCAGCAGCTTATATAGGGCCCAAGAGACCCAGTACTTC | CASSLYRAQETQYF
TRBD2 | few | TRBJ2-1 | TRBV7-6 | TGTGCCAGCAGCCCACTAGCGGGGCCCTACAATGAGCAGTTCTTC | CASSPLAGPYNEQFF
TRBD2 | - | TRBJ2-7 | TRBV11-1 | TGTGCCAGCAGCTTAGGTGGACTAGCGGGCTACGAGCAGTACTTC | CASSLGGLAGYEQYF
- | - | TRBJ2-7 | TRBV6-5 | TGTGCCAATTCCGCGGACAGTACCTACGAGCAGTACTTC | CANSADSTYEQYF
- | - | TRBJ2-7 | TRBV7-2 | TGTGCCAGCAGGGAGGGGGGTGCTAGCCACTACAACGAGCAGTACTTC | CASREGGASHYNEQYF
- | - | TRBJ1-2 | TRBV4-2 | TGTGCCAGCAGCCATGATCAATCCTATGGCTACACCTTC | CASSHDQSYGYTF
- | few | TRBJ2-1 | TRBV6-1 | TGTGCCAGCAGTGAAGCAGGGTTAGGACATGAGCAGTTCTTC | CASSEAGLGHEQFF
- | - | TRBJ2-7 | TRBV6-5 | TGTGCCAGCAGCTCATACACAACAGGTCTTGGCGAGCAGTACTTC | CASSSYTTGLGEQYF
TRBD2 | once | TRBJ2-3 | TRBV7-9 | TGTGCCAGCAGCTTCCCTCTAGCGGGCGATCCCTCTTTT | CASSFPLAGDPSF
- | once | TRBJ2-1 | TRBV9 | TGTGCCAGCAGCGTAGTGGACCTCCCGCCCCACAATGAGCAGTTCTTC | CASSVVDLPPHNEQFF
- | - | TRBJ2-7 | TRBV4-2 | TGTGCCAGCAGCCAGGGCCCCGGAGAGGGGACCGAGCAGTACTTC | CASSQGPGEGTEQYF
- | - | TRBJ2-7 | TRBV2 | TGTGCCAGCAGTGTAGTACGGGGAGAGCAGTACTTC | CASSVVRGEQYF
- | - | TRBJ2-2 | TRBV24-1 | TGTGCCACCAGTGACCCAACAGGGGAGGTAGGGAACACCGGGGAGCTGTTTTTT | CATSDPTGEVGNTGELFF
- | - | TRBJ2-1 | TRBV7-8 | TGTGCCAGCAGCTTGGGAACCTCCTACAATGAGCAGTTCTTC | CASSLGTSYNEQFF
- | - | TRBJ2-7 | TRBV28 | TGTGCCAGCAGTTTTAGCGGAGTTAAAGGTTATCGGAAGTACTTC | CASSFSGVKGYRKYF
- | - | TRBJ1-2 | TRBV7-9 | TGTGCCAGCAGCCATCCCCCCAGCTATGGCTACACCTTC | CASSHPPSYGYTF
- | - | TRBJ1-2 | TRBV29-1 | TGCAGCGTGACAGGTTCTTATGGCTACACCTTC | CSVTGSYGYTF
- | - | TRBJ1-2 | TRBV6-5 | TGTGCCAGCACTCGAGGGGGGGGAAACTATGGCTACACCTTC | CASTRGGGNYGYTF
- | - | TRBJ1-1 | TRBV4-3 | TGCGCCAGCAGCCAAGATGATCGGGAAGTAGCTGAAGCTTTCTTT | CASSQDDREVAEAFF